These 6 T cell receptor beta chains came from one sample sequenced in a study of cytomegalovirus exposure and HLA in healthy donors listed by TCRdb under 2017. Library preparation employed the immunoSEQ multiplex PCR assay. For the multiplex PCR, a mixture combining 60 forward primers for TCR Vbeta segments and 13 reverse primers for TCR Jbeta segments was used. In its TCRdb copy, this immuneACCESS table keeps in-frame sequences only and misses some clones. Where compared with another copy, unresolved V genes explain less than half of these, and the others have no known cause. For this sample there are some 180,000 clones; approximately 85% appear just once. About 2.5% of the sample is in the top ten clones. The sequenced sample consisted of PBMCs. The receptor source for this set is a woman in her forties or fifties in good health and CMV-seronegative.

The rearrangement uses TRBV20-1 and TRBJ1-1; D call uncertain. The V gene's germline CDR1 is DFQATT and CDR2 SNEGSKA (reference sequence). Trimming took 5 bases from V and 9 from J, leaving 13 bases between them. This CDR3 comprises 11 residues. CDR3 in DNA: TGCAGTGCTCCCTCGCGGGAGAAAGCTTTCTTT. It specifies CSAPSREKAFF.

The chain combines TRBV27 with TRBJ2-7; the D gene is possibly TRBD2 (5 bases). This CDR3 is built from 15 residues. Germline V CDR1 and CDR2: MNHEY, SMNVEV (reference sequence). V lost 5 bases and J lost 7, with 21 bases in between. This CDR3 is CASSLRGGLAGEQYF. The CDR3 DNA reads as TGTGCCAGCAGTCTGCGAGGCGGGTTGGCCGGGGAGCAGTACTTC.

The chain carries TRBV30 and TRBJ2-1; no clear D gene. CDR3 length: 15 residues. From germline, CDR1 is GTSNPN and CDR2 SVGIG (reference sequence). V was clipped by 0 bases and J by 0 bases, with 9 bases between them. CDR3 bases: TGTGCCTGGAGTGTACTGCTGAGCTCCTACAATGAGCAGTTCTTC. Translated: CAWSVLLSSYNEQFF.

The gene calls are TRBV6-1 and TRBJ2-5; 13 nucleotides align to TRBD2. The CDR3 is 15 amino acids. V gave up 4 bases and J gave up 2 bases; unmatched junction bases: 1. From germline, CDR1 is MNHNS and CDR2 SASEGT. CDR3: CASSVLAGGQETQYF. For the CDR3, the DNA is TGTGCCAGCAGTGTACTAGCGGGAGGGCAAGAGACCCAGTACTTC.

V and J are TRBV7-2 and TRBJ1-1; D might be TRBD1 (6 bases). Looked up from germline, CDR1 is SGHTA and CDR2 is FQGNSA. Trimming cost V 3 bases and J 1 base, with 12 bases left between them. This CDR3 is built from 15 residues. DNA for the CDR3: TGTGCCAGCAGCTTCCGACAGGCCTGGAACACTGAAGCTTTCTTT. It codes for CASSFRQAWNTEAFF.

V gene TRBV4-1 combines with J gene TRBJ2-5, with TRBD1 matching over 7 bases. The end of the DNA is better explained by TRBJ2-7, so the J call may be wrong. Germline CDR1 reads MGHRA; CDR2 reads YSYEKL. The CDR3 length is 17 residues. The CDR3 DNA reads as TGCGCCAGCAGCCAAGATCCTAGACAGGGTTACTCCTACGAGCAGTACTTC. This sequence encodes CASSQDPRQGYSYEQYF.